This entry features one T cell receptor (beta chain) sequence. Its recognized antigen is unknown. Base qualities were left out, and no much larger clone turns up one base away. The data stem from a study of post-analysis software for immune sequencing data (dated by TCRdb to the mid-2010s). Turning to the overall study: The recorded disease courses included relapsing-remitting, secondary progressive and progressive-relapsing multiple sclerosis, and some patients had no subtype annotation. A subset of samples was prepared in parallel using single-end sample barcoding, then pooled and co-amplified after Illumina adapter ligation. The patient repertoires were set against eleven to twelve previously published healthy control repertoires from donors whose ages ranged from about 6 to 25 years. The study at large found these results: When samples were clustered directly using the F measure, samples prepared in the same batch co-clustered strongly, which prompted a batch-effect correction. The multiple sclerosis patient group was slightly younger than the control group. Significantly lower normalized Chao1 diversity was found in multiple sclerosis patients than in controls, suggesting substantial peripheral T-cell clonal expansion.

The library relied on PCR. The sequencer was an Illumina HiSeq 2500. To reduce PCR and sequencing biases, unique molecular identifiers were built into the TCR beta cDNA libraries. Roughly 0.5 million cDNA molecules were obtained per 1 to 10 million input T cells, so each molecule approximated one T cell. The patient libraries were prepared and sequenced with the same protocol used for the earlier healthy control dataset. Within a given batch, samples were prepared together, multiplexed and sequenced on the same HiSeq lane. The authors' pipeline ran thus. MIGEC was used to process the raw barcoded reads, and molecular identifier groups with only a single read were discarded before consensus assembly and CDR3 extraction. Clonotype tables were post-analysed with VDJtools, normalizing diversity by down-sampling all datasets to the smallest sample size. Repertoire overlap clustering matched CDR3 amino acid but not nucleotide sequences to correct batch-related cross-sample contamination. The public reads were reanalyzed by TCRdb: fastp trimming at Q25, MiXCR alignment, in-frame beta chains only. For every CDR3 protein sequence, its rows merge into one entry that carries the most common genes and DNA. These V and J calls are TCRdb output, not the study's own analysis. For this sample the table gives around 710,000 distinct CDR3 sequences, of which approximately 44% were detected only once. The ten largest make up 4.9% of the sample.

TCR beta repertoires were profiled from peripheral blood of 13 young patients with multiple sclerosis to demonstrate the VDJtools post-analysis software. The multiple sclerosis patients were children and adolescents ranging in age from 6 to 15 years. Sequencing was carried out using blood. This TCR came from a girl between 5 and 17 years old with multiple sclerosis.

The CDR3 region reads CSARTSGVGIYEQYF. The DNA sequence reads TGCAGTGCTAGGACTAGCGGAGTGGGCATTTACGAGCAGTACTTC. Recombination linked TRBV20-1 to TRBJ2-5; 9 bases in the junction line up with TRBD2. The end of the DNA fits TRBJ2-7 better, so the J call may be wrong. The CDR3 contains 15 residues, cysteine and phenylalanine counted. Solely the CDR3 DNA is kept, with 45 bases framed from the first base. The germline V gene (reference sequence) supplies CDR1 DFQATT and CDR2 SNEGSKA.